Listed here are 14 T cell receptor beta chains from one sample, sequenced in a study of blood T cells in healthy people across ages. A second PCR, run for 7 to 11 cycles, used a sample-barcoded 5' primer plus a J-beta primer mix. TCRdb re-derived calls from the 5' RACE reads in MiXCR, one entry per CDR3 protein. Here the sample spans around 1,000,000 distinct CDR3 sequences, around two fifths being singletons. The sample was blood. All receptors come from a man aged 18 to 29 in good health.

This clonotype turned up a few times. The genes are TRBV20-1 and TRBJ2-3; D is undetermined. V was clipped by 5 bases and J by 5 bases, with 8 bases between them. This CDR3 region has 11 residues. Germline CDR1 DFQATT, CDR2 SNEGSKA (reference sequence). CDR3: CSALAIDTQYF. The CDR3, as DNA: TGCAGTGCTCTCGCGATAGATACGCAGTATTTT.

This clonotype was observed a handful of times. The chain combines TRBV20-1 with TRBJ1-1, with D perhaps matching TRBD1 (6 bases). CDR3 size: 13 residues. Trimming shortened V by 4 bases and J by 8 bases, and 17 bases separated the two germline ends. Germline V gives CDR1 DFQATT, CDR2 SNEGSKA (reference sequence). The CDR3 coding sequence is TGCAGTGCTAACTCCCTGGGGGCGATGGAAGCTTTCTTT. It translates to CSANSLGAMEAFF.

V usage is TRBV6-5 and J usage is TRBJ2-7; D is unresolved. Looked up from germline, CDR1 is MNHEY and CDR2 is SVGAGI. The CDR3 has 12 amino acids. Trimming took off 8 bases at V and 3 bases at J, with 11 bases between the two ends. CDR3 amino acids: CASRILSYEQYF. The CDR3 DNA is TGTGCCAGCCGTATACTCAGCTACGAGCAGTACTTC.

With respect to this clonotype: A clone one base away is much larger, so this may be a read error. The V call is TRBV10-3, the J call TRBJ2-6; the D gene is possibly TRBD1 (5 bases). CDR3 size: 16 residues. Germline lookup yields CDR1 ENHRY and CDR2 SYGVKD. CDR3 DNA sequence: TGTGCCATCAGATCGACAGCCAGCTCTGGGGCCAACGTCCCGACTTTC. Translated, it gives CAIRSTASSGANVPTF.

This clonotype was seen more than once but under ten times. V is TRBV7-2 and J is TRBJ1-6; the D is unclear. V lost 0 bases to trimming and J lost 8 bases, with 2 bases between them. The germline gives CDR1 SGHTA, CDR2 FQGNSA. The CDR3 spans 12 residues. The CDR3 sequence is CASSLAYSPLHF. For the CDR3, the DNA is TGTGCCAGCAGCTTAGCATATTCACCCCTCCACTTT.

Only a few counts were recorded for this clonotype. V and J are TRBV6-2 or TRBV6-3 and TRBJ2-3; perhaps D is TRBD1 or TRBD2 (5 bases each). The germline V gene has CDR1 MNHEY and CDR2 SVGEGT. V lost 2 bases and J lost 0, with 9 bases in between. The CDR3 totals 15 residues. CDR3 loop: CASSYPGRSTDTQYF. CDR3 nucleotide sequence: TGTGCCAGCAGTTACCCGGGACGGAGCACAGATACGCAGTATTTT.

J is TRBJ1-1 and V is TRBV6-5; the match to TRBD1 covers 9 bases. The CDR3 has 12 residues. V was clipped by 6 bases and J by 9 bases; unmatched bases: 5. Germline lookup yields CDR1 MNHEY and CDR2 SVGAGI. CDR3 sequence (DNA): TGTGCCAGCAGAGGGACAGGGATGAAAGCTTTCTTT. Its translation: CASRGTGMKAFF.

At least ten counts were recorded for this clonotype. Written as DNA, the CDR3 is TGCGCCAGCAGCCCAGAAGGGACTATTGGAGAGACCCAGTACTTC. Amino acid sequence: CASSPEGTIGETQYF. This chain uses TRBV4-3 with TRBJ2-5, with 7 bases aligning to TRBD2. Germline CDR1 and CDR2: LGHNA and YSLEER. Trimming removed 4 bases from V and 4 bases from J; junction bases left unmatched: 9. The CDR3 sequence is 15 residues long.

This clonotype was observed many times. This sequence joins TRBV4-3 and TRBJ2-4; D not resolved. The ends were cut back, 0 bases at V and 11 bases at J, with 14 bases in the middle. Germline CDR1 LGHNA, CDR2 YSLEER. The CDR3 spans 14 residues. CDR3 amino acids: CASSQEAHPGLQYF. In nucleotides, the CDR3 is TGCGCCAGCAGCCAAGAGGCCCACCCTGGCCTTCAGTACTTC.

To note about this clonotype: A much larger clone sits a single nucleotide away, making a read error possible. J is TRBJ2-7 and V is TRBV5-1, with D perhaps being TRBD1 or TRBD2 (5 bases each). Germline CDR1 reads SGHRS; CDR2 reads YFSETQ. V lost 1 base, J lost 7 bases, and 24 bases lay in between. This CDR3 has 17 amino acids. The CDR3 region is CASSLTGSLGANNEQYF. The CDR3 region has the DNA TGCGCCAGCAGCTTGACGGGGTCCCTTGGGGCTAACAATGAGCAGTACTTC.

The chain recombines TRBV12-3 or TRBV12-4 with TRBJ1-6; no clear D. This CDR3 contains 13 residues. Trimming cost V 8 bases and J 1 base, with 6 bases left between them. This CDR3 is CASGISYNSPLHF. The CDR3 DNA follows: TGTGCCAGCGGCATTTCCTATAATTCACCCCTCCACTTT.

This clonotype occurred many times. CDR3: CASSQEVMEDTQYF. CDR3 in DNA: TGTGCCAGCAGCCAAGAGGTTATGGAAGATACGCAGTATTTT. This rearrangement joins TRBV14 to TRBJ2-3; no clear D gene. The germline CDR1 and CDR2 sequences are SGHDN and FVKESK. There are 14 residues in the CDR3. V lost 0 bases to trimming and J lost 5 bases, with 9 bases between them.

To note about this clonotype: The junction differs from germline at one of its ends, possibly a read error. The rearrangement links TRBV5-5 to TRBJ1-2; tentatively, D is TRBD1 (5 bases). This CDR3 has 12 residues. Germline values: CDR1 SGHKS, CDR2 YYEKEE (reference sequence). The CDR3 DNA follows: TGTGCCAGCACCCCAGACAGCGATGGCCACACCTTC. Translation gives CASTPDSDGHTF.

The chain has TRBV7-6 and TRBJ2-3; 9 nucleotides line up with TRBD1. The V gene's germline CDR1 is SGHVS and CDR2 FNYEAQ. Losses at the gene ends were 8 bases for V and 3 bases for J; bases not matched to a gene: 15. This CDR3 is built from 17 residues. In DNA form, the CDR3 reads TGTGCCAGCCAGCGAGCCCGGGACAGGGTGAAAACAGATACGCAGTATTTT. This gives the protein CASQRARDRVKTDTQYF.